This T cell receptor beta chain was captured by sequencing in a study of shared clonotypes between healthy human individuals. Study information: Each donor's CD8 memory used one plate, CD8 naive two, each CD4 subset three.

The germline CDR1 and CDR2 sequences are MNHNS and SASEGT. V shed 4 bases and J shed 6 bases, with 14 bases lying between them. The CDR3 covers 14 residues. Sorted-subset replicate PCR reactions were performed with approximately 0.2 ug DNA, corresponding to about 30,000 T cell genomes. TCRdb's table, derived via immunoSEQ multiplex PCR, lists solely in-frame clones and lacks some. Of over 2,000,000 clones in the sample, around 95% were seen once. CD45RO-negative, CCR7-selected cells formed the naive CD8 fraction, which excluded terminally differentiated effector memory CD45RA+ cells. Recent vaccinations or acute infections were absent in the healthy HIV-negative adult donors.

The TCR originated in a man aged 18-30 years in good health. Some clones in this sample may be carry-over from other donors' samples. The chain is built from TRBV6-1 and TRBJ2-3, with D maybe TRBD2 (7 bases). The source material was naive CD8+ T cells from PBMCs. CDR3 nucleotide sequence: TGTGCCAGCAGTGGATTCAGGGGAGGGGATACGCAGTATTTT. Translating it yields CASSGFRGGDTQYF.